The 10 T cell receptor beta chains below all came from one sample that was sequenced in a study of blood T cell repertoires in COVID-19 (dated by TCRdb to about 2020). Libraries were prepared through the immunoSEQ multiplex PCR assay. As stored in TCRdb, this immuneACCESS dataset retains in-frame rearrangements with V and J assigned. A fraction of the clones does not appear; measured against another copy, unresolved V genes explain less than half of the discrepancy, and the remainder lacks a known reason. The sample contains fewer than 250,000 clones, around 81% of them found a single time. The top ten clones comprise approximately 9% of the sample. Sequencing input: PBMCs or T cells enriched from blood (not recorded which). The source is a woman aged 45 to 65 with acute COVID-19.

V gene TRBV6-6 combines with J gene TRBJ2-1, with TRBD1 identical over 9 bases. The V gene's germline CDR1 is MNHNY and CDR2 SVGAGI (reference sequence). V lost 5 bases, J lost 5 bases, and 10 bases stayed unmatched. The length of the CDR3 is 16 residues. In DNA, the CDR3 is TGTGCCAGCAGTACCTCGGGACAGGGTCCCCACAATGAGCAGTTCTTC. Translated: CASSTSGQGPHNEQFF.

The chain is built from TRBV27 and TRBJ1-5; a weak D match, TRBD1 (6 bases). The germline gives CDR1 MNHEY, CDR2 SMNVEV (reference sequence). The CDR3 has 15 amino acids. V gave up 8 bases and J gave up 2 bases, with 16 bases separating them. Here the CDR3 DNA reads TGTGCCAGCGCTCCGAGGGGGGGCGGCAATCAGCCCCAGCATTTT. Amino acid sequence: CASAPRGGGNQPQHF.

The chain links TRBV7-2 to TRBJ1-3, with a weak D call TRBD1 (6 bases). The germline V gene has CDR1 SGHTA and CDR2 FQGNSA. This CDR3 is built from 16 residues. Trimming removed 5 bases from V and 0 bases from J, with 14 bases in between. CDR3 nucleotides: TGTGCCAGCAGCCCGGACAGAGGACGCTCTGGAAACACCATATATTTT. This translates into CASSPDRGRSGNTIYF.

V is TRBV24-1 and J is TRBJ2-6; perhaps TRBD2 as D (5 bases). The germline V gene has CDR1 KGHDR and CDR2 SFDVKD. The CDR3 runs to 13 residues. The V end lost 10 bases, the J end lost 0 bases, and 6 bases lay between the germline ends. CDR3 loop: CATGSSGANVLTF. CDR3 nucleotides: TGTGCCACAGGGAGCTCTGGGGCCAACGTCCTGACTTTC.

The chain links TRBV28 to TRBJ1-4, with 9 bases aligning to TRBD1. Germline V gene data show CDR1 as MDHEN and CDR2 as SYDVKM. The J segment lost 7 bases and the V segment lost 6 bases, leaving 6 bases of the junction unmatched. The CDR3 contains 14 residues. The CDR3 here is CASSSTGGGEKLFF. CDR3 coding DNA: TGTGCCAGCAGCTCTACAGGGGGCGGTGAAAAACTGTTTTTT.

The rearrangement uses TRBV3-1 (or the pseudogene TRBV3-2) and TRBJ1-1, with a possible D match to TRBD1 (5 bases). Trimming pared 3 bases from V and 2 bases from J, leaving 13 bases between. This CDR3 contains 15 residues. CDR1 is LGHDT, CDR2 YNNKEL, per germline (reference sequence). The CDR3 DNA is TGTGCCAGCAGCCAGCGCGGGGCACCTAACACTGAAGCTTTCTTT. It specifies CASSQRGAPNTEAFF.

The rearrangement links TRBV5-1 to TRBJ1-3; TRBD1 is a possible D gene (5 bases). Germline-derived CDR1 and CDR2 are SGHRS and YFSETQ. The CDR3 covers 13 residues. The V gene lost 0 bases and the J gene lost 5 bases, with 6 bases spanning the gap. The CDR3 coding sequence is TGCGCCAGCAGCTTGGGACAGCGAAACACCATATATTTT. This sequence encodes CASSLGQRNTIYF.

The CDR3 loop reads CSVVGLAGGSYEQYF. In DNA form, the CDR3 reads TGCAGCGTTGTTGGACTAGCGGGAGGATCCTACGAGCAGTACTTC. This rearrangement joins TRBV29-1 to TRBJ2-7, with 14 positions matching TRBD2. Germline CDR1 and CDR2: SQVTM and ANQGSEA. V dropped 4 bases and J dropped 1; count of bases not matched to a gene: 3. The CDR3 runs to 15 residues.

The V and J genes are TRBV6-4 and TRBJ2-1; tentative D call: TRBD2 (6 bases). The germline gives CDR1 MRHNA, CDR2 SNTAGT. The CDR3 contains 13 residues. V lost 4 bases, J lost 5 bases, and 9 bases lay in between. The CDR3 nucleotides read TGTGCCAGCAGTGGTGTAGCGGACAATGAGCAGTTCTTC. Residues: CASSGVADNEQFF.

The chain has TRBV6-5 and TRBJ2-7, with TRBD1 identical over 9 bases. The CDR3 length is 14 residues. CDR1 and CDR2 from the germline V gene are MNHEY and SVGAGI. V gave up 5 bases and J gave up 2 bases; unmatched junction bases: 4. DNA for the CDR3: TGTGCCAGCAGTCAGACAGGGGGGGCCTACGAGCAGTACTTC. It is translated as CASSQTGGAYEQYF.